This T cell receptor beta chain originates from a study of T cell responses to AZD1222 COVID-19 vaccine. Findings of the study overall: Unmutated variant regions are reportedly the target of nearly half of TCRs that are spike-specific. White British people made up most donors, females outnumbered males, and clonal diversity was possibly underestimated.

The J segment lost 0 bases and the V segment lost 4 bases, leaving 5 bases of the junction unmatched. Germline V gene lookup returns CDR1 SGDLS and CDR2 YYNGEE. The CDR3 contains 15 residues. Only in-frame clones appear in the TCRdb table, and some are missing; sequencing was by immunoSEQ multiplex PCR. The sample lists over 100,000 clones, more than 70% seen once, with over 15% in the top ten. To note about this clone: Its specificity is unknown.

This chain connects TRBV9 to TRBJ2-3, with TRBD1 matching over 7 bases. This sequence originates from an adult in good health. The sequences come from peripheral blood, collected on day 0 of AZD1222 vaccination. CDR3 residues: CASSPGDRSTDTQYF. Here the CDR3 DNA reads TGTGCCAGCAGCCCAGGGGACAGAAGCACAGATACGCAGTATTTT.